The rows below give T cell receptor beta chains drawn from one sample of a study of post-analysis software for immune sequencing data. TCRdb independently ran MiXCR on the PCR reads; one entry per CDR3 protein. The data show hundreds of thousands of distinct CDR3 sequences, approximately 60% seen once. Input material: blood. Receptors originate from a girl aged 2-10 years with multiple sclerosis. The CDR3 runs from the conserved cysteine through the conserved F or W. Fields, in order: V gene, CDR3 length, D gene, clone size, J gene, CDR3 DNA, CDR3 protein. A D gene is named only where the DNA matches it firmly. Clone size is shown for a subset of rows, as once, few, many or a class of expanded clone.

V: TRBV12-3/TRBV12-4; length: 16; D: TRBD2; size: -; J: TRBJ2-1; DNA: TGTGCCAGCAGAGACCTAGCGGGGGGATATGGGAATGAGCAGTTCTTC; CDR3: CASRDLAGGYGNEQFF
V: TRBV6-5; length: 14; D: -; size: -; J: TRBJ1-1; DNA: TGTGCCAGCAGTTACTCGAAAGAGGGGCTGGGGGCTTTCTTT; CDR3: CASSYSKEGLGAFF
V: TRBV4-2; length: 19; D: TRBD2; size: -; J: TRBJ2-3; DNA: TGTGTCAGCAGCCAAGATCCTCGGGGGGGACTAGCGGGACCAAATACGCAGTATTTT; CDR3: CVSSQDPRGGLAGPNTQYF
V: TRBV6-5; length: 14; D: TRBD2; size: -; J: TRBJ2-1; DNA: TGTGCCAGCAGTTACAGCGGGATTTACAATGAGCAGTTCTTC; CDR3: CASSYSGIYNEQFF
V: TRBV7-9; length: 15; D: TRBD1; size: once; J: TRBJ2-1; DNA: TGTGCCAGCAGCCCCCGACAGGGGTCAAGGGGTGAGCAGTTCTTC; CDR3: CASSPRQGSRGEQFF
V: TRBV5-1; length: 15; D: -; size: -; J: TRBJ2-5; DNA: TGCGCCAGCAGCTTTACCGGGACTCAACAAGAGACCCAGTACTTC; CDR3: CASSFTGTQQETQYF
V: TRBV20-1; length: 14; D: -; size: -; J: TRBJ1-1; DNA: TGCAGTGCTAGACAACGGCGGGGGAACACTGAAGCTTTCTTT; CDR3: CSARQRRGNTEAFF
V: TRBV25-1; length: 9; D: -; size: few; J: TRBJ1-2; DNA: TGTGCCAGCGACGGTGGCTACACCTTC; CDR3: CASDGGYTF
V: TRBV12-3/TRBV12-4; length: 14; D: -; size: once; J: TRBJ2-3; DNA: TGTGCCAGCAGTTTACAGCTTCGCACAGATACGCAGTATTTT; CDR3: CASSLQLRTDTQYF
V: TRBV20-1; length: 15; D: -; size: -; J: TRBJ2-1; DNA: TGCAGTGCTAGAGATACCGGGGGTGCCTACAATGAGCAGTTCTTC; CDR3: CSARDTGGAYNEQFF
V: TRBV20-1; length: 15; D: TRBD1; size: -; J: TRBJ2-7; DNA: TGCAGTGCTAGTAAGAGGACAGGGGCGATATACGAGCAGTACTTC; CDR3: CSASKRTGAIYEQYF
V: TRBV5-1; length: 17; D: TRBD2; size: few; J: TRBJ2-1; DNA: TGCGCCAGCAGCTTGGCGGGACTAGCGGTCTCCTACAATGAGCAGTTCTTC; CDR3: CASSLAGLAVSYNEQFF
V: TRBV5-1; length: 14; D: -; size: -; J: TRBJ2-6; DNA: TGCGCCAGCAGCTTGGGAGATGGGGCCAACGTCCTGACTTTC; CDR3: CASSLGDGANVLTF
V: TRBV6-2/TRBV6-3; length: 15; D: -; size: once; J: TRBJ1-1; DNA: TGTGCCAGCAGCTACCTCCGGCAGGGTGGCACTGAAGCTTTCTTT; CDR3: CASSYLRQGGTEAFF
V: TRBV29-1; length: 12; D: -; size: few; J: TRBJ2-5; DNA: TGCAGCGCCCAGGGGGGTCAAGAGACCCAGTACTTC; CDR3: CSAQGGQETQYF
V: TRBV3-1; length: 15; D: -; size: -; J: TRBJ2-1; DNA: TGTGCCAGCAGCCGTAGACTCCAGCGGTACAATGAGCAGTTCTTC; CDR3: CASSRRLQRYNEQFF
V: TRBV6-2/TRBV6-3; length: 16; D: TRBD2; size: -; J: TRBJ2-1; DNA: TGTGCCAGCAGTGCACAGCGGGAGGGGGTATACAATGAGCAGTTCTTC; CDR3: CASSAQREGVYNEQFF
V: TRBV5-5; length: 14; D: -; size: -; J: TRBJ1-6; DNA: TGTGCCAGCAGCTTGATCAGGGAGGATTCACCCCTCCACTTT; CDR3: CASSLIREDSPLHF
V: TRBV6-7; length: 16; D: TRBD1; size: -; J: TRBJ2-2; DNA: TGTGCCAGCAGTTACTCGGGACAGGGTTACACCGGGGAGCTGTTTTTT; CDR3: CASSYSGQGYTGELFF
V: TRBV10-3; length: 15; D: -; size: -; J: TRBJ2-5; DNA: TGTGCCATCAGTGAGTCAGAAAACCCACTAGAGACCCAGTACTTC; CDR3: CAISESENPLETQYF
V: TRBV5-1; length: 18; D: -; size: -; J: TRBJ2-7; DNA: TGCGCCAGCAGCCTGGGCAGCGGACTCAGGGGACCCTCCTACGAGCAGTACTTC; CDR3: CASSLGSGLRGPSYEQYF
V: TRBV3-1; length: 14; D: -; size: -; J: TRBJ1-2; DNA: TGTGCCAGCAGCCAAGAGGGGATCCTCTATGGCTACACCTTC; CDR3: CASSQEGILYGYTF
V: TRBV12-3/TRBV12-4; length: 14; D: -; size: -; J: TRBJ1-6; DNA: TGTGCCAGCAGTCAAGGGATCTTCGCATCACCCCTCCACTTT; CDR3: CASSQGIFASPLHF
V: TRBV20-1; length: 15; D: TRBD2; size: -; J: TRBJ2-5; DNA: TGCAGTGCAGGGGGAGGACTAGCGGGAGGTCATGAGCAGTACTTC; CDR3: CSAGGGLAGGHEQYF
V: TRBV6-2/TRBV6-3; length: 16; D: -; size: -; J: TRBJ2-1; DNA: TGTGCCAGCAGTGCCCGGGGGACAGACCCCTACAATGAGCAGTTCTTC; CDR3: CASSARGTDPYNEQFF
V: TRBV7-1; length: 17; D: -; size: once; J: TRBJ2-5; DNA: TGTGCCAGCAGCTCAGCCCCGGGCGGGGCTGGTGGAGAGACCCAGTACTTC; CDR3: CASSSAPGGAGGETQYF
V: TRBV20-1; length: 13; D: -; size: -; J: TRBJ2-3; DNA: TGCAGTGCTAGCAAGGTTAGCACAGATACGCAGTATTTT; CDR3: CSASKVSTDTQYF
V: TRBV29-1; length: 13; D: TRBD1; size: -; J: TRBJ2-1; DNA: TGCAGCGTTGCCGGGACAGGGGGGAATGAGCAGTTCTTC; CDR3: CSVAGTGGNEQFF
V: TRBV4-1; length: 16; D: -; size: -; J: TRBJ1-1; DNA: TGCGCCAGCAGATCGGCGGCCCGGTCGGTGGTCACTGAAGCTTTCTTT; CDR3: CASRSAARSVVTEAFF
V: TRBV4-1; length: 13; D: TRBD1; size: -; J: TRBJ2-7; DNA: TGCGCCAGCGGGGGACAGGGTGTCTACGAGCAGTACTTC; CDR3: CASGGQGVYEQYF
V: TRBV19; length: 15; D: TRBD1; size: -; J: TRBJ1-5; DNA: TGTGCCAATAGTATTCAGGACAGGGAAACTCAGCCCCAGCATTTT; CDR3: CANSIQDRETQPQHF
V: TRBV11-2; length: 13; D: -; size: -; J: TRBJ1-5; DNA: TGTGCCAGCAGCTACGATTGGGATCAGCCCCAGCATTTT; CDR3: CASSYDWDQPQHF
V: TRBV7-8; length: 13; D: TRBD2; size: -; J: TRBJ2-2; DNA: TGTGCCAGCAGCCCGGCGGGGGACGGGGAGCTGTTTTTT; CDR3: CASSPAGDGELFF
V: TRBV12-3/TRBV12-4; length: 16; D: TRBD1; size: few; J: TRBJ2-5; DNA: TGTGCCAGCAGTCCACACAGGACAGGGTGGAAGAGAACCCAGTACTTC; CDR3: CASSPHRTGWKRTQYF
V: TRBV20-1; length: 16; D: -; size: once; J: TRBJ2-3; DNA: TGCAATGCTACCTCTTTTGACCGCGGAAGCACAGATACGCAGTATTTT; CDR3: CNATSFDRGSTDTQYF
V: TRBV12-5; length: 14; D: -; size: -; J: TRBJ2-1; DNA: TGTGCTAGTGGTTTGGTCACCGTGGGCAATGAGCAGTTCTTC; CDR3: CASGLVTVGNEQFF
V: TRBV7-2; length: 17; D: TRBD2; size: -; J: TRBJ2-1; DNA: TGTGCCAGCAGCCCCGACCGACTAGCGGGAGGCGCAAATGAGCAGTTCTTC; CDR3: CASSPDRLAGGANEQFF
V: TRBV24-1; length: 14; D: -; size: -; J: TRBJ2-6; DNA: TGTGCCACCAGTGATTCCATTGGGGCCAACGTCCTGACTTTC; CDR3: CATSDSIGANVLTF